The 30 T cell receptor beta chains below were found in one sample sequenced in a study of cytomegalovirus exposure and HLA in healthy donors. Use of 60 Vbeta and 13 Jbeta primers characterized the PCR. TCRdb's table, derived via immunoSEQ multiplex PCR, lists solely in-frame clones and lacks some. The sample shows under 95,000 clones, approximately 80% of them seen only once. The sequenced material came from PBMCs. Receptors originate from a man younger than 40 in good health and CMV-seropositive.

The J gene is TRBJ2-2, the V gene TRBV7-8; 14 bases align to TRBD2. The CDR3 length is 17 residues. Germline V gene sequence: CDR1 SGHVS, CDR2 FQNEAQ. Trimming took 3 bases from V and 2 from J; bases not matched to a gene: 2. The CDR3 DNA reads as TGTGCCAGCAGCTTGACTAGCGGGGGGGTAAACACCGGGGAGCTGTTTTTT. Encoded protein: CASSLTSGGVNTGELFF.

CDR3 in amino acids: CASNTAGGPSEQFF. In DNA, the CDR3 is TGTGCCAGCAATACAGCGGGGGGGCCGAGTGAGCAGTTCTTC. This chain joins TRBV27 and TRBJ2-1; TRBD2 agrees at 10 bases. Germline CDR1 reads MNHEY; CDR2 reads SMNVEV (reference sequence). The junction had 9 bases not matched to a gene; V was cut back by 7 bases and J by 9 bases. The CDR3 runs 14 residues.

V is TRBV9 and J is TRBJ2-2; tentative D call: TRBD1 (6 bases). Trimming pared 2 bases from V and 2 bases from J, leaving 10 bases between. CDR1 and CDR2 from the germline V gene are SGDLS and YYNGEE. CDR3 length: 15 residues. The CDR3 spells CASSVGQTNTGELFF. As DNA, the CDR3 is TGTGCCAGCAGCGTCGGACAGACCAACACCGGGGAGCTGTTTTTT.

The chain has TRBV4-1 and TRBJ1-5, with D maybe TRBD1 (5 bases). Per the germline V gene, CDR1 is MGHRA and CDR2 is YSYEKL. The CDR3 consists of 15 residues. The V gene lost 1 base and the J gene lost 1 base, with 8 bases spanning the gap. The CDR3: CASSQGSGSNQPQHF. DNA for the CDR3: TGCGCCAGCAGCCAAGGGTCAGGGAGCAATCAGCCCCAGCATTTT.

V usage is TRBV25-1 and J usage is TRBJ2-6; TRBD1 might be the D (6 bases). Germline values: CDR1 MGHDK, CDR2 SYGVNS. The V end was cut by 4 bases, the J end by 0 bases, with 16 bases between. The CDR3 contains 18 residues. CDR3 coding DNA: TGTGCCAGCAGTGTAGGGGGACAATCCTTCTCTGGGGCCAACGTCCTGACTTTC. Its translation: CASSVGGQSFSGANVLTF.

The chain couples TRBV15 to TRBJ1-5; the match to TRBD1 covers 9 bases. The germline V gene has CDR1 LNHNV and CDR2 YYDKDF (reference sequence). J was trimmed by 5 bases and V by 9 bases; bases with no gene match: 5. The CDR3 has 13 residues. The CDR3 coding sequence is TGTGCCACAAACACAGGGGGCCATCAGCCCCAGCATTTT. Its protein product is CATNTGGHQPQHF.

The CDR3 is CASKPGQVRAGYTF. In DNA, the CDR3 is TGTGCCAGCAAACCGGGACAGGTGCGCGCTGGCTACACCTTC. The chain carries TRBV2 and TRBJ1-2; 8 bases align to TRBD1. Germline CDR1 reads SNHLY; CDR2 reads FYNNEI. This CDR3 spans 14 amino acids. V trimming: 7 bases; J trimming: 7 bases; junction bases outside the gene matches: 11.

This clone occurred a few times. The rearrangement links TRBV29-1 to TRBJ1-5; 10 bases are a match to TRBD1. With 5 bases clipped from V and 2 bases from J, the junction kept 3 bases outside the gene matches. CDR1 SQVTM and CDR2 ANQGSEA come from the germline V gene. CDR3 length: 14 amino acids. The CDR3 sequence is CSVLGTGGNQPQHF. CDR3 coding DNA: TGCAGCGTTCTTGGGACAGGGGGCAATCAGCCCCAGCATTTT.

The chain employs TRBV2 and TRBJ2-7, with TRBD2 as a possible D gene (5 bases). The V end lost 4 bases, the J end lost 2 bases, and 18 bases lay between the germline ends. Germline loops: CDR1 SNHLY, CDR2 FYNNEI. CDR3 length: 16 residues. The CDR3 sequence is CASSVQRSGITYEQYF. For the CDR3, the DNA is TGTGCCAGCAGTGTCCAGAGAAGCGGCATCACCTACGAGCAGTACTTC. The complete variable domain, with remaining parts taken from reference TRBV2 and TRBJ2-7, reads EPEVTQTPSHQVTQMGQEVILRCVPISNHLYFYWYRQILGQKVEFLVSFYNNEISEKSEIFDDQFSVERPDGSNFTLKIRSTKLEDSAMYFCASSVQRSGITYEQYFGPGTRLTVT.

CDR3 sequence (DNA): TGTGCCAGCAAAGGGACTAGCGGGGTTAGCTCCTACGAGCAGTACTTC. It specifies CASKGTSGVSSYEQYF. J is TRBJ2-5 and V is TRBV27; 13 bases line up with TRBD2. The J call may be wrong; the DNA end is better matched by TRBJ2-7. Germline-derived CDR1 and CDR2 are MNHEY and SMNVEV (reference sequence). CDR3 length: 16 amino acids.

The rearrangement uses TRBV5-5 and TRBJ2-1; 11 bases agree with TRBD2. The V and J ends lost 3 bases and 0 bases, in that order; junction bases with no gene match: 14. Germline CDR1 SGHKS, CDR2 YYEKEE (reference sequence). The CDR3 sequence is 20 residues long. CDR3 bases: TGTGCCAGCAGCTCCCGGGCTCTAGCGGGGGGCGAACGCTCCTACAATGAGCAGTTCTTC. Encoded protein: CASSSRALAGGERSYNEQFF.

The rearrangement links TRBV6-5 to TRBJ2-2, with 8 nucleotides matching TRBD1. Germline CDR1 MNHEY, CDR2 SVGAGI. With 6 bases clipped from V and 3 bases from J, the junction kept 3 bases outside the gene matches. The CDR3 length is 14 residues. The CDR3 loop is CASRKQGDTGELFF. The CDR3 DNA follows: TGTGCCAGCAGGAAACAGGGGGACACCGGGGAGCTGTTTTTT.

In DNA, the CDR3 is TGTGCCAGTAGTATAGTGCGGTTCAGCGGGGAGCTGTTTTTT. Protein sequence: CASSIVRFSGELFF. V usage is TRBV19 and J usage is TRBJ2-2; D remains ambiguous. Trimming removed 1 base from V and 7 bases from J, with 10 bases in between. The CDR3 totals 14 residues. Germline lookup yields CDR1 LNHDA and CDR2 SQIVND (reference sequence).

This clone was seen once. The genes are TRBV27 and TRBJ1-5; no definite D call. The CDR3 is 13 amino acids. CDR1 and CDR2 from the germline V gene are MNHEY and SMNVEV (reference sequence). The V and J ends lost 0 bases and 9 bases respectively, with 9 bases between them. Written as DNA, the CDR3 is TGTGCCAGCAGTTTATCCGAGATACTGCCCCAGCATTTT. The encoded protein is CASSLSEILPQHF.

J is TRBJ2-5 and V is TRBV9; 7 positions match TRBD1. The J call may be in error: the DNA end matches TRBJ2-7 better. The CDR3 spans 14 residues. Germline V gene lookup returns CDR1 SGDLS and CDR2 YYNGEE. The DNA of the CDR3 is TGTGCCAGCAGCGGACAGGGTGGTAGAAACGAGCAGTACTTC. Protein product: CASSGQGGRNEQYF.

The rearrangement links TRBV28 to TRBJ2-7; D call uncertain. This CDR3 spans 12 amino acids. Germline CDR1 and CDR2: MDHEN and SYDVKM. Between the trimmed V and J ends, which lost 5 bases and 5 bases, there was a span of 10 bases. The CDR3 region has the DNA TGTGCCAGCAGTGGGCCAGTCAACGAGCAGTACTTC. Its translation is CASSGPVNEQYF.

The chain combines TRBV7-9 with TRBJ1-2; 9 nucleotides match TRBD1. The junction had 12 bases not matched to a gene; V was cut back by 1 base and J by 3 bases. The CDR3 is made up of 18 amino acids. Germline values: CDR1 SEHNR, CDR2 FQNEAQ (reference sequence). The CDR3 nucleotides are TGTGCCAGCAGCTTAGGCGGGACAGGGAAATATACGGACTATGGCTACACCTTC. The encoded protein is CASSLGGTGKYTDYGYTF.

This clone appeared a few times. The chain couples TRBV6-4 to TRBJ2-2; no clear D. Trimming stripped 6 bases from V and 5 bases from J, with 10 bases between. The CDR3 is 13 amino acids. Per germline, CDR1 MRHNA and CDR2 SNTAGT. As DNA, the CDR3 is TGTGCCAGCAGCCGAGAATTAACCGGGGAGCTGTTTTTT. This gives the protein CASSRELTGELFF.

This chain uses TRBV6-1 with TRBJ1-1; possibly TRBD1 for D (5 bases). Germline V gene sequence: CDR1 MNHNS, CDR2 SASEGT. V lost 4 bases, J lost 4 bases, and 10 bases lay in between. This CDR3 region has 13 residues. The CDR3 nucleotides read TGTGCCAGCAGTGTTGCAGGGCCCACTGAAGCTTTCTTT. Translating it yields CASSVAGPTEAFF.

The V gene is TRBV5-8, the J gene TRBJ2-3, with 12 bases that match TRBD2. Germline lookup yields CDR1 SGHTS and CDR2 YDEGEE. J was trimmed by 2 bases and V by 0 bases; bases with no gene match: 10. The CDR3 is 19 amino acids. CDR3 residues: CASSLVLAGGPPHTDTQYF. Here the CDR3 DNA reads TGTGCCAGCAGCTTGGTGCTAGCGGGAGGGCCTCCCCACACAGATACGCAGTATTTT.

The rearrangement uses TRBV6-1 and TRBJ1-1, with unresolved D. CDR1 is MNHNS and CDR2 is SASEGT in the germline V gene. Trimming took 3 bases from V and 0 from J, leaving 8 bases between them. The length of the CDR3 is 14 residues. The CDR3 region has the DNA TGTGCCAGCAGTGATCGGGTCATGAACACTGAAGCTTTCTTT. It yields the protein CASSDRVMNTEAFF.

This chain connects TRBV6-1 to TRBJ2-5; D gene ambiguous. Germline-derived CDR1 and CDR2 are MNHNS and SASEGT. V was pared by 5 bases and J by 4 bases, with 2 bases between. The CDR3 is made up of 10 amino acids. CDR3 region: CASSRETQYF. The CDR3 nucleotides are TGTGCCAGCAGTCGAGAGACCCAGTACTTC.

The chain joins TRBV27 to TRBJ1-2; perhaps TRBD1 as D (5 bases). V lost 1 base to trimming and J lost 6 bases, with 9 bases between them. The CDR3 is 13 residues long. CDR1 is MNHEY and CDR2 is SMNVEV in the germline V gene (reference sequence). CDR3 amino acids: CASSLWGADGYTF. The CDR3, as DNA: TGTGCCAGCAGTTTATGGGGCGCGGATGGCTACACCTTC.

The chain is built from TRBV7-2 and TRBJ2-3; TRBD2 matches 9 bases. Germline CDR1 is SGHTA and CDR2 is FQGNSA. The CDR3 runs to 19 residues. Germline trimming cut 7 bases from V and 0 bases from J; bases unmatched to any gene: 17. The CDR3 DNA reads TGTGCCAGCACCTCACCTCGAGCGGGAGGCAGTCCGAGCACAGATACGCAGTATTTT. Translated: CASTSPRAGGSPSTDTQYF.

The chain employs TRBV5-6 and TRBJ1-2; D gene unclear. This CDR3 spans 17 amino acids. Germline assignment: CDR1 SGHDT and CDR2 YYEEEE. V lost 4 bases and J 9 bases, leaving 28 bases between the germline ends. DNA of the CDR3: TGTGCCAGCAGCCTCCATGGGTCGGGGTTCCGAAATTTTCGCTACACCTTC. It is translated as CASSLHGSGFRNFRYTF.

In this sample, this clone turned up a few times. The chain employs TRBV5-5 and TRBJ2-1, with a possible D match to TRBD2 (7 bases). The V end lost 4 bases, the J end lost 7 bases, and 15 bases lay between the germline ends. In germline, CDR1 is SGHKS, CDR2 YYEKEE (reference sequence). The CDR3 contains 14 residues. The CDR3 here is CASSPLGGVNEQFF. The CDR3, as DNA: TGTGCCAGCAGCCCTCTAGGGGGGGTGAATGAGCAGTTCTTC. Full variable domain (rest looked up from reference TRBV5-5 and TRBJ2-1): DAGVTQSPTHLIKTRGQQVTLRCSPISGHKSVSWYQQVLGQGPQFIFQYYEKEERGRGNFPDRFSARQFPNYSSELNVNALLLGDSALYLCASSPLGGVNEQFFGPGTRLTVL.

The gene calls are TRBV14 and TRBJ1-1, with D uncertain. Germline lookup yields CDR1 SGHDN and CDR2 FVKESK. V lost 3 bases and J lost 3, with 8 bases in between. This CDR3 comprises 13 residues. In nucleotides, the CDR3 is TGTGCCAGCAGCCATTGGGGAGACACTGAAGCTTTCTTT. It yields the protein CASSHWGDTEAFF.

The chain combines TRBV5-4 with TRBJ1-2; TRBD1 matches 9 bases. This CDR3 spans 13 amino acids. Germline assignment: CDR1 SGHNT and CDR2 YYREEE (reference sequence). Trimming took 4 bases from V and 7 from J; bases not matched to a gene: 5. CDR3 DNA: TGTGCCAGCAGCAGGGACAGGGCGCGTGGCTACACCTTC. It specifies CASSRDRARGYTF.

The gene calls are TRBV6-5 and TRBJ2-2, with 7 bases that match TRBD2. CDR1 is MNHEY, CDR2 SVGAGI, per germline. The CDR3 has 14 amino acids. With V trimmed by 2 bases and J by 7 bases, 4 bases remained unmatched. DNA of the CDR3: TGTGCCAGCAGTTACCTCAGGGAGGGCGGGGAGCTGTTTTTT. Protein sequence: CASSYLREGGELFF.

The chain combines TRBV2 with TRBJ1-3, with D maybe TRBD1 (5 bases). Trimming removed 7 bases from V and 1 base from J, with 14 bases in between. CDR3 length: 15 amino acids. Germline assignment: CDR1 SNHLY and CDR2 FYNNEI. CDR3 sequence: CASMGQTLSGNTIYF. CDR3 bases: TGTGCCAGCATGGGGCAGACATTGTCTGGAAACACCATATATTTT.